The clone carrying this T cell receptor beta chain was observed once. Using its own MiXCR run on the RT-PCR reads, TCRdb lists one record per CDR3 protein. The sample shows roughly 700,000 distinct CDR3 sequences, 15% to 19% of them seen only once. The sample is drawn from a study of response to subunit inactivated influenza vaccine. The receptor comes from a man in his fifties or sixties who received an inactivated influenza vaccine. The specimen comprised PBMCs from blood, sampled 11 to 12 days after vaccination.

The CDR3 loop reads CASSSNRGDSYNEQFF. As DNA, the CDR3 is TGTGCCAGCAGCTCAAACAGGGGAGACTCCTACAATGAGCAGTTCTTC. This chain connects TRBV5-5 to TRBJ2-1, with 7 nucleotides matching TRBD1. The V gene's germline CDR1 is SGHKS and CDR2 YYEKEE (reference sequence). V trimming: 3 bases; J trimming: 0 bases; junction bases outside the gene matches: 6. This CDR3 region has 16 residues.